These T cell receptor beta chains were read from a single sample in a study of regulatory T cells in long-lasting Graves disease. TCRdb redid the calling of the multiplex PCR reads with MiXCR, one entry per CDR3 protein. The repertoire holds some 500,000 distinct CDR3 sequences, with 16% as singletons. This sample also belongs to another study, concerning T cells in Graves' hyperthyroidism and ophthalmopathy.

The sample was peripheral blood mononuclear cells (PBMCs), taken at new diagnosis, from a patient treated with antithyroid drugs. These receptors originate from a woman between 40 and 65 years old with Graves disease. CDR3s include the opening cysteine and the closing phenylalanine or tryptophan. The D gene is left open where the match is weak. A clone size is listed for some rows: how often the clone was seen (once, few, many), or a class if it is expanded.

clone size: many
V gene: TRBV7-2
J gene: TRBJ2-1
D gene: TRBD2
CDR3 protein: CASSIVAGGPSEQFF
CDR3 DNA: TGTGCCAGCAGCATAGTTGCGGGGGGGCCGAGTGAGCAGTTCTTC

clone size: .
V gene: TRBV5-1
J gene: TRBJ1-4
D gene: .
CDR3 protein: CASSLEGPNEKLSF
CDR3 DNA: TGCGCCAGCAGCTTGGAAGGACCTAATGAAAAACTGTCTTTT

clone size: many
V gene: TRBV2
J gene: TRBJ1-1
D gene: .
CDR3 protein: CASNNRGFEAFF
CDR3 DNA: TGTGCCAGCAACAACAGAGGTTTTGAAGCTTTCTTT

clone size: many
V gene: TRBV12-3/TRBV12-4
J gene: TRBJ1-2
D gene: TRBD1
CDR3 protein: CASSLGTGRHGYTF
CDR3 DNA: TGTGCCAGCAGCCTAGGGACAGGAAGGCATGGCTACACCTTC

clone size: many
V gene: TRBV6-1
J gene: TRBJ1-5
D gene: .
CDR3 protein: CASSPLLGQPQHF
CDR3 DNA: TGTGCCAGCAGTCCCCTCCTAGGCCAGCCCCAGCATTTT

clone size: many
V gene: TRBV28
J gene: TRBJ1-6
D gene: .
CDR3 protein: CASSPLPGSYNSPLHF
CDR3 DNA: TGTGCCAGCAGTCCCCTCCCGGGTTCCTATAATTCACCCCTCCACTTT

clone size: many
V gene: TRBV28
J gene: TRBJ1-1
D gene: .
CDR3 protein: CASRVLEQINTEAFF
CDR3 DNA: TGTGCCAGCAGAGTTCTCGAGCAAATAAACACTGAAGCTTTCTTT

clone size: few
V gene: TRBV12-3/TRBV12-4
J gene: TRBJ2-2
D gene: TRBD2
CDR3 protein: CASRRTSGGLGAGELFF
CDR3 DNA: TGTGCCAGCAGGCGGACTAGCGGGGGCCTTGGGGCCGGGGAGCTGTTTTTT

clone size: many
V gene: TRBV11-3
J gene: TRBJ2-3
D gene: .
CDR3 protein: CASSSDEGDTQYF
CDR3 DNA: TGTGCCAGCAGCTCCGACGAGGGTGATACGCAGTATTTT

clone size: .
V gene: TRBV19
J gene: TRBJ2-1
D gene: .
CDR3 protein: CASSIGGAKDEQFF
CDR3 DNA: TGTGCCAGTAGTATAGGGGGGGCCAAGGATGAGCAGTTCTTC

clone size: many
V gene: TRBV5-6
J gene: TRBJ2-2
D gene: .
CDR3 protein: CASSYLRGPNTGELFF
CDR3 DNA: TGTGCCAGCAGTTACTTGCGGGGGCCCAACACCGGGGAGCTGTTTTTT

clone size: many
V gene: TRBV9
J gene: TRBJ2-1
D gene: TRBD2
CDR3 protein: CASSVGGGSYNEQFF
CDR3 DNA: TGTGCCAGCAGCGTAGGGGGGGGATCCTACAATGAGCAGTTCTTC

clone size: once
V gene: TRBV7-9
J gene: TRBJ1-6
D gene: .
CDR3 protein: CASSLDPSPLHF
CDR3 DNA: TGTGCCAGCAGCTTAGACCCTTCACCCCTCCACTTT

clone size: .
V gene: TRBV27
J gene: TRBJ2-7
D gene: .
CDR3 protein: CASSLSEGAPYEQYF
CDR3 DNA: TGTGCCAGCAGTTTATCGGAGGGGGCCCCCTACGAGCAGTACTTC

clone size: few
V gene: TRBV7-9
J gene: TRBJ1-1
D gene: .
CDR3 protein: CASSLPRFVNTEAFF
CDR3 DNA: TGTGCCAGCAGCCTTCCGCGATTCGTGAACACTGAAGCTTTCTTT

clone size: few
V gene: TRBV27
J gene: TRBJ2-6
D gene: .
CDR3 protein: CASSGGPSGANVLTF
CDR3 DNA: TGTGCCAGCAGTGGAGGACCTTCTGGGGCCAACGTCCTGACTTTC

clone size: few
V gene: TRBV4-2
J gene: TRBJ2-7
D gene: TRBD2
CDR3 protein: CASSHGEGEQYF
CDR3 DNA: TGTGCCAGCAGCCACGGGGAGGGTGAGCAGTACTTC

clone size: .
V gene: TRBV19
J gene: TRBJ2-3
D gene: .
CDR3 protein: CASSMRLGSTDTQYF
CDR3 DNA: TGTGCCAGTAGTATGCGACTCGGTTCCACAGATACGCAGTATTTT

clone size: few
V gene: TRBV19
J gene: TRBJ1-2
D gene: .
CDR3 protein: CALYNRLGGGYTF
CDR3 DNA: TGTGCCCTATATAACAGGCTCGGGGGCGGCTACACCTTC

clone size: .
V gene: TRBV10-1
J gene: TRBJ2-1
D gene: TRBD2
CDR3 protein: CASSGDSGGPGNEQFF
CDR3 DNA: TGCGCCAGCAGTGGAGATAGCGGGGGGCCGGGGAATGAGCAGTTCTTC

clone size: .
V gene: TRBV4-2
J gene: TRBJ1-2
D gene: .
CDR3 protein: CASSQEVRGAWDGYTF
CDR3 DNA: TGTGCCAGCAGCCAAGAGGTTCGGGGGGCCTGGGATGGCTACACCTTC

clone size: many
V gene: TRBV6-1
J gene: TRBJ1-1
D gene: TRBD1
CDR3 protein: CASSRGTGGTEAFF
CDR3 DNA: TGTGCCAGCAGTCGAGGAACAGGGGGCACTGAAGCTTTCTTT

clone size: many
V gene: TRBV20-1
J gene: TRBJ1-6
D gene: TRBD1
CDR3 protein: CSARDWGAGTDSYNSPLHF
CDR3 DNA: TGCAGTGCTAGAGATTGGGGTGCCGGGACAGACTCCTATAATTCACCCCTCCACTTT

clone size: few
V gene: TRBV12-3/TRBV12-4
J gene: TRBJ2-5
D gene: TRBD2
CDR3 protein: CASRPGTNQGKTQYF
CDR3 DNA: TGTGCCAGCAGGCCAGGGACTAACCAAGGCAAGACCCAGTACTTC

clone size: .
V gene: TRBV20-1
J gene: TRBJ1-4
D gene: TRBD1
CDR3 protein: CSARDRAGGNEKLFF
CDR3 DNA: TGCAGTGCTAGAGATAGGGCAGGGGGTAATGAAAAACTGTTTTTT

clone size: few
V gene: TRBV7-2
J gene: TRBJ2-3
D gene: .
CDR3 protein: CASSLSEGRGDTQYF
CDR3 DNA: TGTGCCAGCAGCCTTAGTGAAGGTAGAGGGGATACGCAGTATTTT

clone size: few
V gene: TRBV6-1
J gene: TRBJ1-2
D gene: .
CDR3 protein: CASSTRTYGYTF
CDR3 DNA: TGTGCCAGCAGCACCCGTACCTATGGCTACACCTTC

clone size: .
V gene: TRBV27
J gene: TRBJ1-4
D gene: .
CDR3 protein: CASSLPRGWRKLFF
CDR3 DNA: TGTGCCAGCAGTTTACCCAGGGGATGGCGAAAACTGTTTTTT

clone size: few
V gene: TRBV6-5
J gene: TRBJ2-1
D gene: .
CDR3 protein: CASSSPGLIGYNEQFF
CDR3 DNA: TGTGCCAGCAGTTCCCCGGGACTTATTGGCTACAATGAGCAGTTCTTC

clone size: once
V gene: TRBV4-1
J gene: TRBJ1-3
D gene: TRBD1
CDR3 protein: CASSQDGGRDRGNTIYF
CDR3 DNA: TGCGCCAGCAGCCAAGATGGGGGCCGGGACAGGGGAAACACCATATATTTT

clone size: many
V gene: TRBV6-1
J gene: TRBJ1-4
D gene: .
CDR3 protein: CASSQGRMNEKLFF
CDR3 DNA: TGTGCCAGCAGTCAAGGCCGGATGAATGAAAAACTGTTTTTT

clone size: .
V gene: TRBV7-9
J gene: TRBJ2-6
D gene: .
CDR3 protein: CASSLEGANVLTF
CDR3 DNA: TGTGCCAGCAGCTTAGAGGGGGCCAACGTCCTGACTTTC

clone size: many
V gene: TRBV2
J gene: TRBJ1-1
D gene: .
CDR3 protein: CASSETGGTEAFF
CDR3 DNA: TGTGCCAGCAGTGAAACGGGGGGCACTGAAGCTTTCTTT

clone size: many
V gene: TRBV30
J gene: TRBJ1-1
D gene: .
CDR3 protein: CAWNTGKGNTEAFF
CDR3 DNA: TGTGCCTGGAATACAGGGAAGGGCAACACTGAAGCTTTCTTT

clone size: .
V gene: TRBV5-4
J gene: TRBJ2-1
D gene: TRBD2
CDR3 protein: CASSLWERGGWNNEQFF
CDR3 DNA: TGTGCCAGCAGTCTGTGGGAGCGGGGGGGGTGGAACAATGAGCAGTTCTTC

clone size: many
V gene: TRBV10-2
J gene: TRBJ1-6
D gene: .
CDR3 protein: CASNPDSYYNSPLHF
CDR3 DNA: TGCGCCAGCAACCCGGACAGCTATTATAATTCACCCCTCCACTTT

clone size: many
V gene: TRBV14
J gene: TRBJ2-7
D gene: .
CDR3 protein: CASSQVDSYEQYF
CDR3 DNA: TGTGCCAGCAGCCAAGTGGACAGCTACGAGCAGTACTTC

clone size: many
V gene: TRBV20-1
J gene: TRBJ2-5
D gene: .
CDR3 protein: CSARDPGTTYQETQYF
CDR3 DNA: TGCAGTGCTAGAGATCCCGGGACAACGTACCAAGAGACCCAGTACTTC

clone size: many
V gene: TRBV7-3
J gene: TRBJ2-7
D gene: .
CDR3 protein: CASSSFPPRQPSYEQYF
CDR3 DNA: TGTGCCAGCAGCTCATTCCCCCCTCGACAGCCTTCCTACGAGCAGTACTTC

clone size: .
V gene: TRBV4-1
J gene: TRBJ1-2
D gene: .
CDR3 protein: CASSHTTGPVNYGYTF
CDR3 DNA: TGCGCCAGCAGCCACACTACAGGGCCAGTAAACTATGGCTACACCTTC

clone size: many
V gene: TRBV3-1
J gene: TRBJ1-5
D gene: .
CDR3 protein: CASSQDWTEDQPQHF
CDR3 DNA: TGTGCCAGCAGCCAAGATTGGACCGAGGATCAGCCCCAGCATTTT